Listed below are T cell receptor beta chains from one sample, sequenced in a study of T cell responses to AZD1222 COVID-19 vaccine. The data were produced by immunoSEQ multiplex PCR, yet TCRdb's version contains in-frame clones alone and is incomplete. The sample yields 97,000 or so clones, approximately 88% seen once. This sample comprised peripheral blood, obtained on day 0 of AZD1222 vaccination. The source is an adult in good health. Each CDR3 is given with its conserved first and last residue. D genes are given only for firm matches. Size is omitted from some rows. Given values are once, few, many or a class for expanded clones.

J,size,D,V,CDR3,DNA
TRBJ2-5,NA,TRBD2,TRBV30,CAWELAGVGTQYF,TGTGCCTGGGAACTAGCGGGGGTGGGGACCCAGTACTTC
TRBJ2-5,NA,NA,TRBV27,CASTKAFRGVRSETQYF,TGTGCCAGCACTAAGGCCTTTCGGGGTGTGCGGTCAGAGACCCAGTACTTC
TRBJ1-3,few,NA,TRBV11-3,CASSRGFGNTIYF,TGTGCCAGCAGCCGCGGGTTTGGAAACACCATATATTTT
TRBJ2-2,NA,NA,TRBV5-1,CASSPNSESNTGELFF,TGCGCCAGCAGCCCAAACTCTGAGTCGAACACCGGGGAGCTGTTTTTT
TRBJ1-1,NA,NA,TRBV10-1,CASSESVVAEAFF,TGCGCCAGCAGTGAGTCAGTGGTGGCTGAAGCTTTCTTT
TRBJ2-1,NA,TRBD2,TRBV6-4,CASSESGGDYNEQFF,TGTGCCAGCAGTGAGTCCGGGGGGGACTACAATGAGCAGTTCTTC
TRBJ2-3,NA,NA,TRBV4-3,CASSQDGSSTQYF,TGCGCCAGCAGCCAAGACGGATCCAGTACGCAGTATTTT
TRBJ2-1,once,NA,TRBV4-3,CASSHYRRGHEQFF,TGCGCCAGCAGCCATTACCGACGAGGGCATGAGCAGTTCTTC
TRBJ1-2,NA,NA,TRBV5-8,CASSLGGRAPFNYGYTF,TGTGCCAGCAGCTTAGGTGGCAGGGCCCCCTTTAACTATGGCTACACCTTC
TRBJ2-2,NA,TRBD2,TRBV5-1,CASSSGTSITGELFF,TGCGCCAGCAGCTCCGGGACTAGCATCACCGGGGAGCTGTTTTTT
TRBJ2-4,NA,NA,TRBV12-5,CASGYWGTPLLAKNIQYF,TGTGCTAGTGGTTATTGGGGGACACCGCTACTAGCCAAAAACATTCAGTACTTC
TRBJ2-1,NA,TRBD1,TRBV14,CASSQGDRYNEQFF,TGTGCCAGCAGCCAGGGGGACAGGTACAATGAGCAGTTCTTC
TRBJ2-5,once,TRBD2,TRBV7-2,CASSLGGGLAAYF,TGTGCCAGCAGCTTAGGAGGGGGACTAGCGGCGTACTTC
TRBJ1-1,NA,NA,TRBV3-1/TRBV3-2,CASSQDPQVGEAFF,TGTGCCAGCAGCCAAGATCCGCAGGTGGGCGAGGCTTTCTTT
TRBJ2-3,once,TRBD2,TRBV2,CASTKTASPTSGSWDTQYF,TGTGCCAGCACCAAGACCGCCAGTCCGACTAGCGGGAGTTGGGATACGCAGTATTTT
TRBJ2-1,NA,NA,TRBV7-9,CASSIYRDRTYNEQFF,TGTGCCAGCAGCATATACAGGGATCGTACCTACAATGAGCAGTTCTTC
TRBJ1-6,few,NA,TRBV9,CASSVATTSPLHF,TGTGCCAGCAGCGTAGCTACAACTTCACCCCTCCACTTT
TRBJ2-1,NA,NA,TRBV2,CASRPIGGMGQFF,TGTGCCAGCAGGCCAATTGGGGGAATGGGGCAGTTCTTC
TRBJ1-1,NA,NA,TRBV5-6,CASRVDLNTEAFF,TGTGCCAGCAGGGTAGATCTGAACACTGAAGCTTTCTTT
TRBJ1-5,NA,NA,TRBV10-3,CAISSGREDQPQHF,TGTGCCATCAGTTCAGGGAGGGAAGATCAGCCCCAGCATTTT
TRBJ2-5,NA,NA,TRBV7-9,CASSLGPLVGETQYF,TGTGCCAGCAGCTTAGGGCCCTTGGTCGGGGAGACCCAGTACTTC
TRBJ1-4,NA,TRBD1,TRBV11-3,CASSLGQATNEKLFF,TGTGCCAGCAGCCTAGGACAGGCAACTAATGAAAAACTGTTTTTT
TRBJ2-5,NA,NA,TRBV18,CASSPTSTKGGTQYF,TGTGCCAGCTCACCAACCTCTACAAAAGGGGGGACCCAGTACTTC
TRBJ1-1,NA,TRBD1,TRBV9,CASSPRGTGTANTEAFF,TGTGCCAGCAGCCCCCGAGGGACAGGGACGGCTAACACTGAAGCTTTCTTT
TRBJ1-2,NA,NA,TRBV7-2,CASSSRGVWGYTF,TGTGCCAGCAGCTCCCGGGGAGTGTGGGGCTACACCTTC
TRBJ1-5,NA,NA,TRBV19,CASSHPDREGQPQHF,TGTGCCAGTAGCCACCCAGACAGAGAGGGGCAGCCCCAGCATTTT
TRBJ1-1,NA,NA,TRBV4-3,CASSQTPQGRGEAFF,TGCGCCAGCAGCCAGACCCCCCAGGGGCGCGGTGAAGCTTTCTTT
TRBJ2-3,NA,NA,TRBV7-9,CASSSQGSDTDTQYF,TGTGCCAGCAGCTCACAGGGTTCGGACACAGATACGCAGTATTTT
TRBJ2-7,NA,TRBD1,TRBV6-6,CASSYGQGESYEQYF,TGTGCCAGCAGTTACGGACAGGGGGAATCCTACGAGCAGTACTTC
TRBJ2-2,once,NA,TRBV5-1,CASSLAGNTGELFF,TGCGCCAGCAGCTTGGCCGGCAACACCGGGGAGCTGTTTTTT
TRBJ2-1,NA,TRBD1,TRBV3-1/TRBV3-2,CASSLTGQGIFGEQFF,TGTGCCAGCAGCCTCACTGGACAGGGGATTTTTGGTGAGCAGTTCTTC
TRBJ1-3,once,NA,TRBV28,CASSLGLLAFGNTIYF,TGTGCCAGCAGTTTAGGACTCCTGGCCTTTGGAAACACCATATATTTT
TRBJ2-3,NA,TRBD2,TRBV5-1,CASSLEAGGRAPDTQYF,TGCGCCAGCAGCTTGGAGGCTGGCGGGAGGGCCCCCGATACGCAGTATTTT
TRBJ2-5,few,NA,TRBV24-1,CATSDGETQYF,TGTGCCACCAGTGATGGTGAGACCCAGTACTTC
TRBJ2-7,NA,TRBD1,TRBV11-1,CASGDRDVYEQYF,TGTGCCAGCGGCGACAGGGACGTCTACGAGCAGTACTTC
TRBJ2-7,once,NA,TRBV7-9,CASSLEAVYEQYF,TGTGCCAGCAGCCTAGAGGCCGTTTACGAGCAGTACTTC
TRBJ2-7,NA,TRBD1,TRBV29-1,CSVGLTGSYEQYF,TGCAGCGTTGGCCTGACAGGGTCCTACGAGCAGTACTTC
TRBJ1-4,once,NA,TRBV7-2,CASSLDEGTNEKLFF,TGTGCCAGCAGCTTAGATGAGGGGACCAATGAAAAACTGTTTTTT
TRBJ1-3,NA,NA,TRBV4-1,CASSQGTLNTIYF,TGCGCCAGCAGCCAAGGGACCCTAAACACCATATATTTT
TRBJ1-1,NA,TRBD1,TRBV5-4,CASSLDRGNTEAFF,TGTGCCAGCAGCTTGGACAGGGGGAACACTGAAGCTTTCTTT
TRBJ2-1,NA,NA,TRBV6-2/TRBV6-3,CASSSHMTGNEQFF,TGTGCCAGCAGTTCCCATATGACAGGCAATGAGCAGTTCTTC
TRBJ2-1,NA,NA,TRBV27,CASSFREFINEQFF,TGTGCCAGCAGTTTTCGGGAGTTTATCAATGAGCAGTTCTTC
TRBJ1-5,medium-sized,TRBD1,TRBV5-6,CASSLSYRGNQPQHF,TGTGCCAGCAGCTTATCCTACAGGGGGAATCAGCCCCAGCATTTT
TRBJ2-1,NA,TRBD2,TRBV7-9,CASSLLNRPSGSNEQFF,TGTGCCAGCAGCTTACTAAACCGGCCTAGCGGGAGCAATGAGCAGTTCTTC
TRBJ2-2,once,NA,TRBV6-5,CASIELRWTGELFF,TGTGCCAGCATCGAACTGAGGTGGACCGGGGAGCTGTTTTTT
TRBJ1-2,few,NA,TRBV5-1,CASSFEQGLYGYTF,TGCGCCAGCAGCTTTGAGCAGGGTTTATATGGCTACACCTTC
TRBJ1-2,few,TRBD1,TRBV6-5,CASGRDRASHGYTF,TGTGCCAGCGGTCGGGACAGGGCCTCCCATGGCTACACCTTC
TRBJ2-1,few,NA,TRBV7-7,CASSPFGGNNEQFF,TGTGCCAGCAGCCCCTTTGGTGGTAACAATGAGCAGTTCTTC
TRBJ1-2,NA,NA,TRBV28,CASSIIPGQNYGYTF,TGTGCCAGCAGTATCATTCCGGGGCAGAACTATGGCTACACCTTC
TRBJ1-2,once,NA,TRBV9,CASSASGDRTYGYTF,TGTGCCAGCAGCGCTTCTGGAGACAGAACATATGGCTACACCTTC
TRBJ1-1,medium-sized,NA,TRBV7-8,CASGRVGSEAFF,TGTGCCAGCGGAAGAGTCGGGTCGGAAGCTTTCTTT
TRBJ2-5,few,NA,TRBV24-1,CAASRSGQETQYF,TGTGCCGCGTCCCGATCGGGCCAAGAGACCCAGTACTTC
TRBJ1-3,NA,TRBD1,TRBV7-2,CASSLTSGGQNTIYF,TGTGCCAGCAGCTTAACCTCAGGGGGACAAAACACCATATATTTT
TRBJ1-1,NA,TRBD1,TRBV7-2,CASSLARGRGTEAFF,TGTGCCAGCAGCTTAGCCAGGGGGCGAGGGACTGAAGCTTTCTTT
TRBJ1-5,NA,TRBD1,TRBV24-1,CATSDRQGVYQPQHF,TGTGCCACCAGTGACCGACAGGGGGTATATCAGCCCCAGCATTTT
TRBJ1-1,NA,NA,TRBV7-3,CASSFGRGTEAFF,TGTGCCAGCAGCTTCGGACGGGGCACTGAAGCTTTCTTT
TRBJ2-7,many,TRBD2,TRBV9,CASSVGVAGVYEQYF,TGTGCCAGCAGCGTAGGGGTAGCGGGCGTCTACGAGCAGTACTTC